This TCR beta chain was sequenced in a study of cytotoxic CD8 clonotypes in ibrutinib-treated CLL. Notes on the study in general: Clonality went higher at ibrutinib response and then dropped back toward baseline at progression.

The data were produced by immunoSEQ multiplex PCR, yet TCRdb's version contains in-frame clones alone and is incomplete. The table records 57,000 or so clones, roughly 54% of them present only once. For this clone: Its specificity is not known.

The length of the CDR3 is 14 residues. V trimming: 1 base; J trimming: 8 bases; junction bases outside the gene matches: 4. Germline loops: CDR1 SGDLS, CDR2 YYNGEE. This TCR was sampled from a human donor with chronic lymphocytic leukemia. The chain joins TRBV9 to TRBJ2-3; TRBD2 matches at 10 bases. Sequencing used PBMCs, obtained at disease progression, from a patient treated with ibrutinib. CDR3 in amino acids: CASSVLAGDLTQYF. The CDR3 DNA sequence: TGTGCCAGCAGCGTACTAGCGGGAGATCTTACGCAGTATTTT.